One T cell receptor (beta chain) is described in this entry. What it binds is not known. Trimming cost V 6 bases and J 6 bases, with 20 bases left between them. CDR3 length equals 15 residues. Germline V CDR1 and CDR2: MNHEY, SVGAGI. The record originates from a study of cytomegalovirus exposure and HLA in healthy donors. Whole-study results and caveats: CMV serostatus was the only immune exposure information that was available. Association of some 18,000 TCR beta sequences with HLA alleles was found at 0.05 false discovery rate in a later analysis.

Primers: 60 Vbeta forward and 13 Jbeta reverse. Only in-frame clones appear in the TCRdb table, and some are missing; sequencing was by immunoSEQ multiplex PCR. This table has under 120,000 clones, about 74% appearing once. The rearrangement links TRBV6-5 to TRBJ1-2; perhaps TRBD1 as D (6 bases). Specimen: PBMCs. This clonotype was sampled from a female donor in good health and CMV-seropositive. The CDR3 loop reads CASSPKVSGAHGYTF. CDR3 in DNA: TGTGCCAGCAGCCCAAAGGTCTCAGGGGCGCATGGCTACACCTTC.